The 19 T cell receptor beta chains presented below share a single source sample, sequenced in a study of blood T cell dynamics during melanoma immunotherapy. The time point was: pre-treatment baseline. This table comes from immunoSEQ multiplex PCR, and its TCRdb copy is limited to in-frame clones, with some not included. The sample lists around 10,000 clones; roughly 80% were seen once. Sequencing used blood, obtained from a patient treated with checkpoint blockade. The receptor set was obtained from a human donor with melanoma.

The chain combines TRBV5-1 with TRBJ1-1; tentative D call: TRBD1 (6 bases). Trimming took off 4 bases at V and 2 bases at J, with 12 bases between the two ends. Germline CDR1 reads SGHRS; CDR2 reads YFSETQ. The length of the CDR3 is 14 residues. The CDR3 DNA reads as TGCGCCAGCAGCCCTAGGGGGGGTAACACTGAAGCTTTCTTT. It encodes CASSPRGGNTEAFF.

V is TRBV6-5 and J is TRBJ1-6; D is unclear. The CDR3 totals 16 residues. The germline V gene encodes CDR1 MNHEY and CDR2 SVGAGI. Trimming took off 1 base at V and 5 bases at J, with 12 bases between the two ends. The CDR3 nucleotides read TGTGCCAGCAGTTACTGGGCAGGCGAGAATAATTCACCCCTCCACTTT. This codes for CASSYWAGENNSPLHF.

The chain joins TRBV20-1 to TRBJ1-1; a weak D match, TRBD1 (5 bases). V lost 7 bases and J 0 bases, leaving 6 bases between the germline ends. Germline lookup yields CDR1 DFQATT and CDR2 SNEGSKA (reference sequence). There are 11 residues in the CDR3. The CDR3: CSGQLNTEAFF. CDR3 DNA: TGCAGTGGACAGTTGAACACTGAAGCTTTCTTT.

Comments on this clone: The junction and the germline gene differ at one end; a read error may be behind it. Within the sample, other DNA sequences also encode this same CDR3. The chain carries TRBV5-4 and TRBJ2-2; D is possibly TRBD1 or TRBD2 (5 bases each). Germline assignment: CDR1 SGHNT and CDR2 YYREEE (reference sequence). This CDR3 region has 15 residues. The CDR3: CATSRGAPNTGELFF. For the CDR3, the DNA is TGTGCCACCTCTAGGGGAGCGCCGAACACCGGGGAACTGTTTTTT.

The V and J genes are TRBV18 and TRBJ2-1; D unresolved. CDR1 is KGHSH, CDR2 LQKENI, per germline. The V and J ends lost 4 bases and 5 bases respectively, with 6 bases between them. The CDR3 spans 12 residues. CDR3 loop: CASSRANNEQFF. CDR3 in DNA: TGTGCCAGCTCACGGGCGAACAATGAGCAGTTCTTC.

This clone was seen a handful of times. Here the CDR3 DNA reads TGTGCCAGTAATCGGGGCGGCAATCAGCCCCAGCATTTT. It specifies CASNRGGNQPQHF. This chain uses TRBV19 with TRBJ1-5, with D perhaps TRBD1 (5 bases). Germline V gene lookup returns CDR1 LNHDA and CDR2 SQIVND (reference sequence). Trimming removed 7 bases at V and 2 bases at J, with 9 bases between. The CDR3 has 13 residues.

This clone was observed a single time. CDR3: CSVGQGAGDTEAFF. The CDR3 DNA sequence: TGCAGCGTTGGACAGGGGGCGGGGGACACTGAAGCTTTCTTT. The rearrangement links TRBV29-1 to TRBJ1-1, with 10 bases that match TRBD1. Germline CDR1 reads SQVTM; CDR2 reads ANQGSEA. This CDR3 is 14 amino acids long. The junction had 5 bases not matched to a gene; V was cut back by 4 bases and J by 3 bases.

The chain carries TRBV7-3 and TRBJ2-6, with 11 bases that match TRBD1. The V segment lost 2 bases and the J segment 2 bases; nucleotides outside the gene matches: 2. The germline CDR1 and CDR2 sequences are SGHTA and FQGTGA. This CDR3 region has 17 residues. The CDR3 is CASSLGGQGAGANVLTF. The CDR3 nucleotides are TGTGCCAGCAGCTTAGGGGGACAGGGGGCTGGGGCCAACGTCCTGACTTTC.

The chain employs TRBV5-1 and TRBJ1-2; no definite D call. This CDR3 spans 12 amino acids. Per the germline V gene, CDR1 is SGHRS and CDR2 is YFSETQ. Trimming left V 0 bases short and J 5 bases short, with 5 bases between. DNA of the CDR3: TGCGCCAGCAGCTTGGACGATTATGGCTACACCTTC. Residues: CASSLDDYGYTF. Combining the CDR3 with reference TRBV5-1 and TRBJ1-2 gives the whole variable domain KAGVTQTPRYLIKTRGQQVTLSCSPISGHRSVSWYQQTPGQGLQFLFEYFSETQRNKGNFPGRFSGRQFSNSRSEMNVSTLELGDSALYLCASSLDDYGYTFGSGTRLTVV.

This clone was seen only once. The gene calls are TRBV28 and TRBJ1-1; D unresolved. The CDR3 runs 12 residues. V dropped 7 bases and J dropped 2 bases, with 8 bases sitting between them. Germline CDR1 is MDHEN and CDR2 is SYDVKM. CDR3 region: CASKDSNTEAFF. DNA of the CDR3: TGTGCCAGCAAGGACTCAAACACTGAAGCTTTCTTT.

The chain joins TRBV29-1 to TRBJ2-7; TRBD2 aligns across 7 bases. J lost 1 base, V lost 7 bases, and 7 bases had no gene match. CDR1 is SQVTM and CDR2 is ANQGSEA in the germline V gene. The CDR3 loop spans 13 amino acids. The CDR3 spells CSARGRESYEQYF. CDR3 in DNA: TGCAGCGCCCGAGGGAGGGAATCCTACGAGCAGTACTTC.

This clone appeared a single time. This chain joins TRBV6-5 and TRBJ1-1; D remains unclear. Germline values: CDR1 MNHEY, CDR2 SVGAGI. The V gene lost 0 bases and the J gene lost 5 bases, with 16 bases spanning the gap. CDR3 length: 16 residues. CDR3 sequence (DNA): TGTGCCAGCAGTTACTCGTCAGGTAGATTCAAAACTGAAGCTTTCTTT. It is translated as CASSYSSGRFKTEAFF.

The V call is TRBV6-1, the J call TRBJ1-4, with 7 positions matching TRBD1. The CDR3 spans 15 residues. Germline V gives CDR1 MNHNS, CDR2 SASEGT. Trimming cost V 10 bases and J 8 bases; bases outside gene matches: 16. Here the CDR3 DNA reads TGTGCCATCAGCCCTGGGACAGTGACATCGGAAAAACTGTTTTTT. As protein: CAISPGTVTSEKLFF.

The chain couples TRBV18 to TRBJ2-1; 7 nucleotides align to TRBD2. This CDR3 has 13 residues. The V segment lost 4 bases and the J segment 6 bases; nucleotides outside the gene matches: 3. Germline assignment: CDR1 KGHSH and CDR2 LQKENI. For the CDR3, the DNA is TGTGCCAGCTCACACGGACTAGTCAATGAGCAGTTCTTC. Its translation is CASSHGLVNEQFF.

The gene calls are TRBV5-8 and TRBJ2-2, with D possibly TRBD2 on 5 matching bases. This CDR3 contains 15 residues. The V and J ends lost 2 bases and 3 bases respectively, with 11 bases between them. CDR1 and CDR2 (germline): SGHTS, YDEGEE. CDR3 sequence (DNA): TGTGCCAGCAGCTTATATTACGGGGACACCGGGGAGCTGTTTTTT. Its protein product is CASSLYYGDTGELFF.

This clone was found once. The V and J genes are TRBV27 and TRBJ1-6; 7 bases line up with TRBD1. The CDR3 is 14 residues long. The germline CDR1 and CDR2 sequences are MNHEY and SMNVEV (reference sequence). After removal of 6 bases from V and 7 bases from J, the junction contained 6 bases not matched to a gene. This CDR3 reads CASRGTAPNSPLHF. CDR3 DNA: TGTGCCAGCAGGGGGACAGCCCCAAATTCACCCCTCCACTTT.

V gene TRBV6-6 combines with J gene TRBJ2-5; 7 nucleotides agree with TRBD2. The germline CDR1 and CDR2 sequences are MNHNY and SVGAGI (reference sequence). Trimming removed 11 bases from V and 1 base from J; junction bases left unmatched: 10. This CDR3 contains 14 residues. This chain's CDR3 is CACSLGRGQETQYF. The DNA for the CDR3 is TGTGCCTGCTCCTTGGGGAGGGGCCAAGAGACCCAGTACTTC.

The chain carries TRBV14 and TRBJ2-2, with D perhaps given as TRBD1 or TRBD2 (5 bases each). The CDR3 has 14 amino acids. The germline V gene encodes CDR1 SGHDN and CDR2 FVKESK. The ends were cut back, 6 bases at V and 4 bases at J, with 12 bases in the middle. CDR3 DNA sequence: TGTGCCAGCAGGGAGTGGGACCCCACCGGGGAGCTGTTTTTT. This codes for CASREWDPTGELFF. The complete variable domain, with remaining parts taken from reference TRBV14 and TRBJ2-2, reads EAGVTQFPSHSVIEKGQTVTLRCDPISGHDNLYWYRRVMGKEIKFLLHFVKESKQDESGMPNNRFLAERTGGTYSTLKVQPAELEDSGVYFCASREWDPTGELFFGEGSRLTVL.

As DNA, the CDR3 is TGCGCCAGCAGCCCGGGACACTCCTACGAGCAGTACTTC. This codes for CASSPGHSYEQYF. This rearrangement joins TRBV5-1 to TRBJ2-5; a weak D match, TRBD1 (6 bases). The J call is doubtful: the DNA matches TRBJ2-7 better. The germline gives CDR1 SGHRS, CDR2 YFSETQ. This CDR3 is 13 amino acids long.